The 21 T cell receptor beta chains presented below share a single source sample, sequenced in a study of cytomegalovirus exposure and HLA in healthy donors (dated by TCRdb to about 2017). Receptors were amplified or captured by the immunoSEQ multiplex PCR assay. The multiplex PCR relied on a mix of 60 forward primers for TCR Vbeta segments and 13 reverse primers for TCR Jbeta segments. In its TCRdb copy, this immuneACCESS table keeps in-frame sequences only and misses some clones. Where compared with another copy, unresolved V genes explain less than half of these, and the others have no known cause. In this sample the table shows about 160,000 clones, more than 75% of which occur a single time. The ten largest clones represent over 1.1% of the sample. The sequenced sample consisted of PBMCs. The receptors originated from a male donor in good health and CMV-seronegative.

This clone was detected only once. The V and J genes are TRBV6-1 and TRBJ2-7; 9 nucleotides align to TRBD1. CDR1 is MNHNS and CDR2 is SASEGT in the germline V gene. V shed 2 bases, J shed 3 bases, and the junction held 8 bases outside the gene matches. This CDR3 has 16 residues. DNA of the CDR3: TGTGCCAGCAGTGAAAATTCCGGACAGGGGATCTACGAGCAGTACTTC. It is translated as CASSENSGQGIYEQYF.

The genes are TRBV30 and TRBJ2-6, with 7 bases that match TRBD1. The germline gives CDR1 GTSNPN, CDR2 SVGIG (reference sequence). V was clipped by 3 bases and J by 4 bases; unmatched bases: 3. The CDR3 totals 14 residues. In DNA form, the CDR3 reads TGTGCCTGGAGCACAGGGGCAGGGGCCAACGTCCTGACTTTC. Translated, it gives CAWSTGAGANVLTF.

The chain recombines TRBV9 with TRBJ2-2, with D perhaps TRBD2 (7 bases). V lost 5 bases and J 4 bases, leaving 12 bases between the germline ends. The germline V gene encodes CDR1 SGDLS and CDR2 YYNGEE. The CDR3 contains 14 residues. CDR3 DNA: TGTGCCAGCAGGGGGGAGGGGGGCACCGGGGAGCTGTTTTTT. This translates into CASRGEGGTGELFF.

The J gene is TRBJ1-1, the V gene TRBV11-2; perhaps TRBD1 as D (6 bases). V dropped 1 base and J dropped 8 bases, with 8 bases sitting between them. The CDR3 runs to 12 residues. Germline assignment: CDR1 SGHAT and CDR2 FQNNGV. CDR3: CASSLAGTEAFF. The CDR3 bases are TGTGCCAGCAGCTTAGCCGGGACAGAAGCTTTCTTT.

Comment on this clone: Sequence at one end of the junction differs from germline and may be a read error. The chain carries TRBV7-9 and TRBJ1-5; 7 positions agree with TRBD1. Germline CDR1 and CDR2: SEHNR and FQNEAQ (reference sequence). The CDR3 loop spans 16 amino acids. CDR3 sequence: CSSSDRDSLGNQPQHF. CDR3 coding DNA: TGTTCCAGCAGCGACCGGGACAGTCTAGGCAATCAGCCCCAGCATTTT.

The V call is TRBV7-2, the J call TRBJ2-1; no reliable D call. V dropped 1 base and J dropped 4 bases, with 8 bases sitting between them. The CDR3 sequence is 14 residues long. Per germline, CDR1 SGHTA and CDR2 FQGNSA. CDR3: CASSLESLYNEQFF. The CDR3 DNA is TGTGCCAGCAGCTTAGAGAGCCTATACAATGAGCAGTTCTTC.

The rearrangement joins TRBV28 to TRBJ2-6, with D hard to call. Germline values: CDR1 MDHEN, CDR2 SYDVKM. The CDR3 length is 15 residues. The V end lost 7 bases, the J end lost 1 base, and 11 bases lay between the germline ends. The CDR3 region has the DNA TGTGCCAGCACCGTTCGCGGTTCTGGGGCCAACGTCCTGACTTTC. Its translation: CASTVRGSGANVLTF.

The rearrangement links TRBV27 to TRBJ2-1, with D maybe TRBD2 (5 bases). This CDR3 has 14 amino acids. V lost 5 bases to trimming and J lost 3 bases, with 11 bases between them. Germline CDR1 reads MNHEY; CDR2 reads SMNVEV (reference sequence). As DNA, the CDR3 is TGTGCCAGCAGTAAGCCCCGGGACTACAATGAGCAGTTCTTC. Encoded protein: CASSKPRDYNEQFF.

The chain links TRBV19 to TRBJ1-3; D gene unclear. V lost 3 bases and J lost 2, with 11 bases in between. The germline gives CDR1 LNHDA, CDR2 SQIVND (reference sequence). The CDR3 runs to 15 residues. CDR3: CASSIPAEPGNTIYF. CDR3 in DNA: TGTGCCAGTAGTATTCCCGCGGAACCTGGAAACACCATATATTTT.

The chain employs TRBV7-8 and TRBJ2-7, with a tentative D call TRBD1 (6 bases). Trimming removed 4 bases at V and 6 bases at J, with 13 bases between. In germline, CDR1 is SGHVS, CDR2 FQNEAQ. This CDR3 spans 13 amino acids. The DNA of the CDR3 is TGTGCCAGCAGCTGGCAGGGGCTTGGCGAGCAGTACTTC. Encoded protein: CASSWQGLGEQYF.

This clone was seen a single time. The chain is built from TRBV7-9 and TRBJ1-1, with unresolved D. Trimming took 5 bases from V and 5 from J, leaving 9 bases between them. The CDR3 contains 12 residues. Per the germline V gene, CDR1 is SEHNR and CDR2 is FQNEAQ (reference sequence). This CDR3 reads CASSQSGTEAFF. CDR3 DNA sequence: TGTGCCAGCAGCCAGTCGGGAACTGAAGCTTTCTTT. Using reference TRBV7-9 and TRBJ1-1 for the parts outside the CDR3, the full variable domain is DTGVSQNPRHKITKRGQNVTFRCDPISEHNRLYWYRQTLGQGPEFLTYFQNEAQLEKSRLLSDRFSAERPKGSFSTLEIQRTEQGDSAMYLCASSQSGTEAFFGQGTRLTVV.

The chain uses TRBV4-2 and TRBJ1-2; D may be TRBD1 (6 bases). The V gene lost 2 bases and the J gene lost 4 bases, with 17 bases spanning the gap. In germline, CDR1 is LGHNA, CDR2 YNFKEQ. The length of the CDR3 is 16 residues. In DNA, the CDR3 is TGTGCCAGCAGCCAACAGACCAGGGGAAACTCCTATGGCTACACCTTC. It codes for CASSQQTRGNSYGYTF.

The chain couples TRBV9 to TRBJ1-2; D remains ambiguous. CDR1 SGDLS and CDR2 YYNGEE come from the germline V gene. The CDR3 loop spans 13 amino acids. V lost 3 bases and J lost 4, with 10 bases in between. DNA for the CDR3: TGTGCCAGCAGCGCGGCCCAGGCCTATGGCTACACCTTC. It codes for CASSAAQAYGYTF.

The chain employs TRBV5-8 and TRBJ2-7; TRBD1 aligns across 11 bases. V shed 4 bases and J 4 bases; nucleotides not matched to a gene: 7. This CDR3 contains 15 residues. Germline assignment: CDR1 SGHTS and CDR2 YDEGEE. The CDR3 here is CASSRDGTGGYEQYF. In DNA, the CDR3 is TGTGCCAGCAGCCGAGACGGGACAGGGGGGTACGAGCAGTACTTC.

V usage is TRBV5-1 and J usage is TRBJ2-2; TRBD1 matches 8 bases. V gave up 4 bases and J gave up 6 bases; unmatched junction bases: 8. Germline CDR1 is SGHRS and CDR2 is YFSETQ. The CDR3 is made up of 15 amino acids. CDR3 DNA sequence: TGCGCCAGCAGCGGCGACAGGGGTTTCCCCGGGGAGCTGTTTTTT. Its protein is CASSGDRGFPGELFF.

The DNA of the CDR3 is TGTGCCAGCAGTTTTGGACACGACTATGGCTACACCTTC. Residues: CASSFGHDYGYTF. This rearrangement joins TRBV27 to TRBJ1-2; a possible D gene is TRBD1 (5 bases). From germline, CDR1 is MNHEY and CDR2 SMNVEV (reference sequence). There are 13 residues in the CDR3. V was clipped by 3 bases and J by 3 bases, with 8 bases between them.

For the CDR3, the DNA is TGTGCCAGCAGCCCGGACAGGGACAACACCGGGGAGCTGTTTTTT. Its translation is CASSPDRDNTGELFF. V gene TRBV7-3 combines with J gene TRBJ2-2; 8 bases fit TRBD1. V gave up 5 bases and J gave up 2 bases; unmatched junction bases: 4. Germline CDR1 reads SGHTA; CDR2 reads FQGTGA. The CDR3 extends over 15 amino acids.

This clone is a singleton in its sample. This sequence joins TRBV2 and TRBJ2-1; D gene unclear. Germline values: CDR1 SNHLY, CDR2 FYNNEI. The CDR3 has 13 amino acids. Trimming took 4 bases from V and 3 from J, leaving 7 bases between them. The CDR3 loop reads CASSVPVYNEQFF. CDR3 sequence (DNA): TGTGCCAGCAGTGTCCCGGTCTACAATGAGCAGTTCTTC.

There are a few counts of this clone. The V and J genes are TRBV20-1 and TRBJ2-7; D is unclear. Germline V lookup: CDR1 DFQATT, CDR2 SNEGSKA (reference sequence). The V and J ends lost 6 bases and 6 bases respectively, with 12 bases between them. CDR3 length: 11 amino acids. CDR3 DNA sequence: TGCAGTGCACTAAAGTTACTCGAGCAGTACTTC. This codes for CSALKLLEQYF.

The chain links TRBV27 to TRBJ2-3; tentative D call: TRBD2 (7 bases). The V gene's germline CDR1 is MNHEY and CDR2 SMNVEV (reference sequence). V lost 6 bases and J lost 4, with 17 bases in between. This CDR3 region has 15 residues. The CDR3 region has the DNA TGTGCCAGCAGGCCCTTCCGGGGGGCGGCAGATACGCAGTATTTT. Translation: CASRPFRGAADTQYF.

The rearrangement uses TRBV5-1 and TRBJ2-2; 11 bases line up with TRBD2. This CDR3 has 18 amino acids. V trimming: 4 bases; J trimming: 0 bases; junction bases outside the gene matches: 8. Germline loops: CDR1 SGHRS, CDR2 YFSETQ. CDR3 loop: CASSPILLAGANTGELFF. Here the CDR3 DNA reads TGCGCCAGCAGCCCGATCCTACTAGCGGGGGCGAACACCGGGGAGCTGTTTTTT.